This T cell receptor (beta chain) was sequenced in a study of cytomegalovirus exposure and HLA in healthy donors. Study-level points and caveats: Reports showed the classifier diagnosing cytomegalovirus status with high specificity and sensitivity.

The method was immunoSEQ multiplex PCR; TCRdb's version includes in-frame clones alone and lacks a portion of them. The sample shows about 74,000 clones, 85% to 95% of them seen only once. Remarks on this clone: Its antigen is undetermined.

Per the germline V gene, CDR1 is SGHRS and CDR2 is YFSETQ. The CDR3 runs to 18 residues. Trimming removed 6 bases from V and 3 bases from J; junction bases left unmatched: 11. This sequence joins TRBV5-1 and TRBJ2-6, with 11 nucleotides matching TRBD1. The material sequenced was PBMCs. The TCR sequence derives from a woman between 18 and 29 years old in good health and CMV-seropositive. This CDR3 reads CASNLTGTGGGGANVLTF. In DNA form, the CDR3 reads TGCGCCAGCAATCTAACCGGGACAGGGGGTGGTGGGGCCAACGTCCTGACTTTC.